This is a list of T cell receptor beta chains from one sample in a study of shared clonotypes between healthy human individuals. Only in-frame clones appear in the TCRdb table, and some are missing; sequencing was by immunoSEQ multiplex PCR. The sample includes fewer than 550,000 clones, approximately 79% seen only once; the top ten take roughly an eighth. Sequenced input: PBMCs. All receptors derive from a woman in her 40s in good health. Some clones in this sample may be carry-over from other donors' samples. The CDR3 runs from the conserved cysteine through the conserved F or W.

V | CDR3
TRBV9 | CASGAGNTIYF
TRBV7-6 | CASSLLLEPYEQYF
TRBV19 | CASAQWGQGWDEQYF
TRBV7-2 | CASSLEWEGELFF
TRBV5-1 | CASRLGGSTSGREQQYF
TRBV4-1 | CASSRTLAGNYNEQFF
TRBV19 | CASSINRGYGYTF
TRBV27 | CASSLISTGTGYYEQYF
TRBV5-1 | CASSLETGGAPYEQYF
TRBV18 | CASSPETSGGEQFF